Below are 25 T cell receptor beta chains sequenced from a single sample in a study of response to subunit inactivated influenza vaccine. TCRdb analysed the RT-PCR reads with MiXCR anew, one entry per CDR3 protein. The sample includes 750,000 to 850,000 distinct CDR3 sequences, under 20% of them seen just once. The sequencing used PBMCs from blood, collected more than 4 days after vaccination. These TCRs come from a man aged 50-59 years who received an inactivated influenza vaccine.

The sample holds many counts of this clonotype. The V call is TRBV29-1, the J call TRBJ2-7; no reliable D call. Germline assignment: CDR1 SQVTM and CDR2 ANQGSEA. Trimming pared 4 bases from V and 2 bases from J, leaving 9 bases between. This CDR3 contains 12 residues. CDR3 sequence reads: CSVVGTTYEQYF. The CDR3 DNA reads as TGCAGCGTTGTGGGCACGACCTACGAGCAGTACTTC.

This clonotype was seen only a few times. This chain connects TRBV5-1 to TRBJ2-2; D is unresolved. The V gene's germline CDR1 is SGHRS and CDR2 YFSETQ. V gave up 0 bases and J gave up 1 base, with 16 bases separating them. There are 18 residues in the CDR3. Written as DNA, the CDR3 is TGCGCCAGCAGCTTGGGCAGGTTACGCCGATTGAACACCGGGGAGCTGTTTTTT. Its translation: CASSLGRLRRLNTGELFF.

To note about this clonotype: The DNA is omitted, as the CDR3 cannot be located on it reliably, and the CDR3 follows TCRdb's listing. CDR3 sequence reads: CASSFGVGTGTF. The chain links TRBV5-5 to TRBJ2-6; the tabulated D call, TRBD1, remains unverified against the DNA. The germline gives CDR1 SGHKS, CDR2 YYEKEE (reference sequence). The CDR3 extends over 12 residues, inclusive of both ends.

This clonotype was recorded at least ten times. This chain joins TRBV7-9 and TRBJ2-2; perhaps D is TRBD1 or TRBD2 (6 bases each). Looked up from germline, CDR1 is SEHNR and CDR2 is FQNEAQ (reference sequence). The CDR3 has 15 amino acids. V lost 5 bases and J 4 bases, leaving 14 bases between the germline ends. The DNA for the CDR3 is TGTGCCAGCAGCCCCCTTGGGGGGCCCACCGGGGAGCTGTTTTTT. It codes for CASSPLGGPTGELFF.

This clonotype was counted between two and nine times. The rearrangement joins TRBV4-3 to TRBJ2-1, with 8 bases identical to TRBD1. CDR3 length equals 15 residues. The J segment lost 7 bases and the V segment lost 1 base, leaving 6 bases of the junction unmatched. Per the germline V gene, CDR1 is LGHNA and CDR2 is YSLEER. As DNA, the CDR3 is TGCGCCAGCAGCCAAGGGACAGGGTGGGAAAATGAGCAGTTCTTC. Its protein product is CASSQGTGWENEQFF.

The CDR3 sequence: CASGLDARYGYTF. In DNA, the CDR3 is TGTGCTAGTGGTTTGGACGCTCGCTATGGCTACACCTTC. This rearrangement joins TRBV12-5 to TRBJ1-2; D call uncertain. Germline CDR1 is LGHNT and CDR2 is FRNRAP. With 1 base removed from V and 4 bases from J, the gap between germline ends came to 7 bases. The CDR3 covers 13 residues.

The chain employs TRBV7-2 and TRBJ2-5, with a tentative D call TRBD2 (6 bases). Germline lookup yields CDR1 SGHTA and CDR2 FQGNSA. V was clipped by 4 bases and J by 1 base, with 13 bases between them. CDR3 length: 15 residues. The CDR3 here is CASSSEGSFQETQYF. The CDR3 DNA follows: TGTGCCAGCAGCTCGGAGGGGTCCTTCCAAGAGACCCAGTACTTC.

The J gene is TRBJ2-1, the V gene TRBV28; the D is unclear. V was trimmed by 8 bases and J by 4 bases, leaving 15 bases between them. The CDR3 consists of 14 residues. Per germline, CDR1 MDHEN and CDR2 SYDVKM. CDR3 sequence reads: CASHLSVAYNEQFF. CDR3 DNA sequence: TGTGCCAGCCATCTGTCAGTAGCTTACAATGAGCAGTTCTTC. Full variable domain (rest looked up from reference TRBV28 and TRBJ2-1): DVKVTQSSRYLVKRTGEKVFLECVQDMDHENMFWYRQDPGLGLRLIYFSYDVKMKEKGDIPEGYSVSREKKERFSLILESASTNQTSMYLCASHLSVAYNEQFFGPGTRLTVL.

This chain uses TRBV5-1 with TRBJ2-7, with 11 bases identical to TRBD1. With 0 bases clipped from V and 6 bases from J, the junction kept 5 bases outside the gene matches. The CDR3 is 15 amino acids. Germline loops: CDR1 SGHRS, CDR2 YFSETQ. CDR3 region: CASSLGGQGATEQYF. Written as DNA, the CDR3 is TGCGCCAGCAGCTTGGGTGGACAGGGGGCTACCGAGCAGTACTTC.

This clonotype has just a few counts. This CDR3 reads CASSVTGGTEAFF. DNA for the CDR3: TGTGCCAGCAGTGTTACAGGAGGCACTGAAGCTTTCTTT. The chain employs TRBV12-3 or TRBV12-4 and TRBJ1-1, with a tentative D call TRBD1 (5 bases). This CDR3 is built from 13 residues. V was trimmed by 5 bases and J by 4 bases, leaving 11 bases between them.

This clonotype has just a few counts. This chain joins TRBV2 and TRBJ1-1; 8 bases map to TRBD1. The length of the CDR3 is 14 residues. Trimming took 3 bases from V and 4 from J; bases not matched to a gene: 4. Germline-derived CDR1 and CDR2 are SNHLY and FYNNEI. CDR3 sequence (DNA): TGTGCCAGCAGTGACCAGGGGGCCATCACTGAAGCTTTCTTT. It codes for CASSDQGAITEAFF.

The rearrangement links TRBV6-2 or TRBV6-3 to TRBJ2-7; TRBD2 matches at 7 bases. CDR1 is MNHEY, CDR2 SVGEGT, per germline. J was trimmed by 3 bases and V by 5 bases; bases with no gene match: 4. The CDR3 has 13 amino acids. The CDR3 region has the DNA TGTGCCAGCAGTGGCGGGAGACTCTACGAGCAGTACTTC. Translated: CASSGGRLYEQYF.

This clonotype was found a few times. This chain joins TRBV7-9 and TRBJ1-1; D may be TRBD1 (5 bases). The germline V gene has CDR1 SEHNR and CDR2 FQNEAQ (reference sequence). The CDR3 spans 15 residues. V was clipped by 3 bases and J by 6 bases, with 17 bases between them. CDR3 nucleotides: TGTGCCAGCAGCTTTTGGGACCCACAGATACCTGAAGCTTTCTTT. It encodes CASSFWDPQIPEAFF.

This clonotype came up a few times. J is TRBJ1-1 and V is TRBV20-1, with TRBD1 identical over 9 bases. This CDR3 has 14 amino acids. Per germline, CDR1 DFQATT and CDR2 SNEGSKA (reference sequence). The trim removed 4 bases at V and 3 bases at J, leaving 6 bases unmatched. In DNA form, the CDR3 reads TGCAGTGCTATCACAGGGGGCAGGTACACTGAAGCTTTCTTT. It is translated as CSAITGGRYTEAFF.

This clonotype was seen a few times. The chain employs TRBV11-1 and TRBJ2-7, with 10 nucleotides matching TRBD2. The CDR3 length is 16 residues. Trimming removed 1 base from V and 4 bases from J; junction bases left unmatched: 7. Germline CDR1 and CDR2: SGHAT and FQDESV (reference sequence). CDR3 in amino acids: CASSLVASGSYYEQYF. CDR3 bases: TGTGCCAGCAGCTTAGTCGCTAGCGGGAGCTATTACGAGCAGTACTTC.

This clonotype has more than one count but fewer than ten. The rearrangement uses TRBV25-1 and TRBJ1-6, with TRBD1 matching over 9 bases. The ends lost 6 bases at V and 9 bases at J; junction bases unmatched: 9. This CDR3 spans 15 amino acids. Germline lookup yields CDR1 MGHDK and CDR2 SYGVNS. The CDR3 loop reads CASSRTGQGGSPLHF. DNA of the CDR3: TGTGCCAGCAGCAGGACGGGACAGGGAGGTTCACCCCTCCACTTT.

The sample holds a few counts of this clonotype. The rearrangement links TRBV6-5 to TRBJ2-3, with 7 nucleotides matching TRBD1. V dropped 2 bases and J dropped 2; count of bases not matched to a gene: 4. The CDR3 extends over 15 amino acids. CDR1 and CDR2 from the germline V gene are MNHEY and SVGAGI. CDR3 bases: TGTGCCAGCAGTTACGCAGACAGGGCCACAGATACGCAGTATTTT. Translation: CASSYADRATDTQYF.

There are a few counts of this clonotype. The chain uses TRBV5-1 and TRBJ2-5, with D possibly being TRBD2 (6 bases). The CDR3 consists of 15 residues. The germline CDR1 and CDR2 sequences are SGHRS and YFSETQ. Trimming removed 4 bases from V and 4 bases from J, with 17 bases in between. The CDR3 spells CASSPPRDFGETQYF. DNA for the CDR3: TGCGCCAGCAGCCCGCCGCGGGACTTTGGAGAGACCCAGTACTTC.

J is TRBJ2-2 and V is TRBV20-1; D not certain. The CDR3 runs 12 residues. Trimming took 3 bases from V and 6 from J, leaving 8 bases between them. Germline V CDR1 and CDR2: DFQATT, SNEGSKA (reference sequence). The CDR3 DNA reads as TGCAGTGCTAGCCCTGAAGCCGGGGAGCTGTTTTTT. This gives the protein CSASPEAGELFF.

This chain links TRBV10-3 with TRBJ2-2; maybe TRBD2 (5 bases). Germline V gene data show CDR1 as ENHRY and CDR2 as SYGVKD. V was trimmed by 2 bases and J by 3 bases, leaving 10 bases between them. The length of the CDR3 is 15 residues. The CDR3 region is CAISEVPEDTGELFF. The CDR3 coding sequence is TGTGCCATCAGTGAGGTACCGGAGGACACCGGGGAGCTGTTTTTT.

This clonotype was counted only a few times. V gene TRBV4-1 combines with J gene TRBJ2-5; 8 bases line up with TRBD2. V lost 0 bases, J lost 4 bases, and 1 base stayed unmatched. CDR1 and CDR2 from the germline V gene are MGHRA and YSYEKL. This CDR3 region has 14 residues. The CDR3 DNA follows: TGCGCCAGCAGCCAAGATGCGGGAGGAGAGACCCAGTACTTC. Amino acids: CASSQDAGGETQYF.

This rearrangement joins TRBV25-1 to TRBJ1-4, with D perhaps matching TRBD1 (6 bases). V dropped 3 bases and J dropped 7 bases, with 18 bases sitting between them. CDR3 length: 16 amino acids. CDR1 and CDR2 from the germline V gene are MGHDK and SYGVNS. CDR3 loop: CASSDHGGTWGEKLFF. The CDR3 region has the DNA TGTGCCAGCAGTGACCATGGGGGGACATGGGGTGAAAAACTGTTTTTT. Variable domain in full (rest from reference TRBV25-1 and TRBJ1-4): EADIYQTPRYLVIGTGKKITLECSQTMGHDKMYWYQQDPGMELHLIHYSYGVNSTEKGDLSSESTVSRIRTEHFPLTLESARPSHTSQYLCASSDHGGTWGEKLFFGSGTQLSVL.

The chain combines TRBV29-1 with TRBJ1-4; D might be TRBD1 (5 bases). This CDR3 contains 13 residues. Germline-derived CDR1 and CDR2 are SQVTM and ANQGSEA. The ends were cut back, 4 bases at V and 4 bases at J, with 10 bases in the middle. The CDR3 protein is CSVGGDSNEKLFF. DNA of the CDR3: TGCAGCGTTGGGGGAGACAGTAATGAAAAACTGTTTTTT.

The chain has TRBV4-2 and TRBJ2-3; TRBD2 matches at 10 bases. The CDR3 totals 16 residues. Germline V gene sequence: CDR1 LGHNA, CDR2 YNFKEQ. J lost 1 base, V lost 0 bases, and 1 base had no gene match. The CDR3 sequence is CASSQDSGGRTDTQYF. The CDR3 nucleotides are TGTGCCAGCAGCCAAGATAGCGGGGGGCGCACAGATACGCAGTATTTT.

This clonotype was seen many times. This chain connects TRBV20-1 to TRBJ1-2; the D is unclear. V was shortened by 5 bases and J by 4 bases, with 17 bases between the two germline ends. The CDR3 runs 14 residues. Germline CDR1 is DFQATT and CDR2 is SNEGSKA (reference sequence). CDR3 bases: TGCAGTGCTCCTCGCGGGGTGCCTGCCTATGGCTACACCTTC. Its translation: CSAPRGVPAYGYTF.